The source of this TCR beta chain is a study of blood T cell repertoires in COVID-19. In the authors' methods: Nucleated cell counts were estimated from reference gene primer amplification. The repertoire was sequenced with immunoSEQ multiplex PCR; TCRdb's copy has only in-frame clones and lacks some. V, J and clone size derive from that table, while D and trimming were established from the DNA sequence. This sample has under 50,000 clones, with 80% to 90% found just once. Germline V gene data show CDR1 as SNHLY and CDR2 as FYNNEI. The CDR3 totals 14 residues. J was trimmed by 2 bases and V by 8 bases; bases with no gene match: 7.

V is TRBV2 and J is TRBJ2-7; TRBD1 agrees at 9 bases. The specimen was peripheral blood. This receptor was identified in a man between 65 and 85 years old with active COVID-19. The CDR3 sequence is CASLFGTGTYEQYF. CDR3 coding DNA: TGTGCCAGCCTGTTCGGGACAGGGACCTACGAGCAGTACTTC.